This T cell receptor beta chain derives from a study of T cell responses to AZD1222 COVID-19 vaccine. Remarks on this clone: Its antigen is as yet unknown.

This table comes from immunoSEQ multiplex PCR, and its TCRdb copy is limited to in-frame clones, with some not included. The table has 150,000 to 200,000 clones, approximately 90% seen once; the top ten hold around 3%. Whole-study results and caveats: The donors showed a predominance of white British ancestry and of females, with possible underestimation of clonal diversity.

The CDR3 has 14 residues. Looked up from germline, CDR1 is SEHNR and CDR2 is FQNEAQ (reference sequence). With 2 bases clipped from V and 5 bases from J, the junction kept 4 bases outside the gene matches. This receptor was taken from an adult in good health. The sequenced sample was peripheral blood, obtained on day 0 of AZD1222 vaccination. The chain carries TRBV7-9 and TRBJ2-3, with 7 bases matching TRBD2. CDR3 sequence reads: CASSLRVAGDTQYF. The CDR3 nucleotides are TGTGCCAGCAGCTTACGAGTAGCGGGAGATACGCAGTATTTT. Full variable domain (outside the CDR3, taken from reference TRBV7-9 and TRBJ2-3): DTGVSQNPRHKITKRGQNVTFRCDPISEHNRLYWYRQTLGQGPEFLTYFQNEAQLEKSRLLSDRFSAERPKGSFSTLEIQRTEQGDSAMYLCASSLRVAGDTQYFGPGTRLTVL.